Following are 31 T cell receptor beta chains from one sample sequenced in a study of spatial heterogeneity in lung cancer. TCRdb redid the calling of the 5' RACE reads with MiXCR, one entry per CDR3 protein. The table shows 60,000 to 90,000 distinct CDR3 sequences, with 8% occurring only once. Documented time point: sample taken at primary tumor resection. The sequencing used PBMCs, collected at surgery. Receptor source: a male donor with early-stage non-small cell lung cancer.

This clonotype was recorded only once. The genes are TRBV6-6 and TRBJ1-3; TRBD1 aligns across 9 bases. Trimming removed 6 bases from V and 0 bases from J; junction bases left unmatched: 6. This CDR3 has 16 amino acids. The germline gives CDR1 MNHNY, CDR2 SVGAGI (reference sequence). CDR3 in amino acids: CASSPDRGASGNTIYF. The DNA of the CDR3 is TGTGCCAGCAGCCCGGACAGGGGCGCCTCTGGAAACACCATATATTTT.

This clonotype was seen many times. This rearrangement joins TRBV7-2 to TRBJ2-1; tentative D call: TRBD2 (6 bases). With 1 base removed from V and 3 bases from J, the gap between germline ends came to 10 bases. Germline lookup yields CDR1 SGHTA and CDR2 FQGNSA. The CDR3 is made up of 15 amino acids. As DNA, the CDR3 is TGTGCCAGCAGCTTAGAAGGAGGGAACTACAATGAGCAGTTCTTC. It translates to CASSLEGGNYNEQFF.

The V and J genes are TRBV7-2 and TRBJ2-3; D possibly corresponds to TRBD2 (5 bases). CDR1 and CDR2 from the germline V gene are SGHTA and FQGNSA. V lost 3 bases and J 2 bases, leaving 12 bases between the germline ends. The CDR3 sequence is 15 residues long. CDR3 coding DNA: TGTGCCAGCAGCTTCCCCGGGGTCCCCACAGATACGCAGTATTTT. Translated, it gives CASSFPGVPTDTQYF.

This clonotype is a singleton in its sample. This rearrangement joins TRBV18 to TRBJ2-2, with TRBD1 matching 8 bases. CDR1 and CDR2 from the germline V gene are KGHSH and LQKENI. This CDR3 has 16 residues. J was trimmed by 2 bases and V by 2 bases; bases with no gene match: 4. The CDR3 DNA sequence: TGTGCCAGCTCACCAGGGACAGGCGATAACACCGGGGAGCTGTTTTTT. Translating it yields CASSPGTGDNTGELFF.

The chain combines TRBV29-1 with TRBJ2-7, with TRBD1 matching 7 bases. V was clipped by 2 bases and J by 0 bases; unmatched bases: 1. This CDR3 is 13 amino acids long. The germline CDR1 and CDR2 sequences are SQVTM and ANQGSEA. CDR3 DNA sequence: TGCAGCGTTGAAAGGGGGCTCTCCTACGAGCAGTACTTC. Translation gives CSVERGLSYEQYF.

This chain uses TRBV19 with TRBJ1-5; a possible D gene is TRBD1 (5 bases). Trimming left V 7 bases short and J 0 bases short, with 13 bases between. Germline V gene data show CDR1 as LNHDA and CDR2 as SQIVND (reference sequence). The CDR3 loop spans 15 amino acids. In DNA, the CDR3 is TGTGCCAGTAACCCGAACAGGATTAGCAATCAGCCCCAGCATTTT. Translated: CASNPNRISNQPQHF.

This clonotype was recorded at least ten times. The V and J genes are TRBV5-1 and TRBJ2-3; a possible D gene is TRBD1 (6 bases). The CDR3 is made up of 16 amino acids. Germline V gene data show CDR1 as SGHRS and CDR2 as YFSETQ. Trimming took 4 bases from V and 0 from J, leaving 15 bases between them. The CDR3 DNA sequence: TGCGCCAGCAGCACCGGGACAACGCAAAGCACAGATACGCAGTATTTT. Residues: CASSTGTTQSTDTQYF.

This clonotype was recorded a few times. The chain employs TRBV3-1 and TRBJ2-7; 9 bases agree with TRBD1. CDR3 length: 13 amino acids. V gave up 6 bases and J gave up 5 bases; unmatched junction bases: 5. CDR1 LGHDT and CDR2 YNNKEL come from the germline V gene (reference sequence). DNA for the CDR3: TGTGCCAGCAGAGACAGGGGGGAGAACGAGCAGTACTTC. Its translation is CASRDRGENEQYF.

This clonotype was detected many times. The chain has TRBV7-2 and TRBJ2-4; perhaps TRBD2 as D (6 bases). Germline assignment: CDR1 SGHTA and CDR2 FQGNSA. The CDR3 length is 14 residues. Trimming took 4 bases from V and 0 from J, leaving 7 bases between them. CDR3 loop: CASSSGLAKNIQYF. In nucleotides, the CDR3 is TGTGCCAGCAGCTCGGGACTAGCCAAAAACATTCAGTACTTC.

The CDR3 here is CASSSLGQGDGYTF. CDR3 sequence (DNA): TGTGCCAGCAGCTCCCTGGGACAGGGAGATGGCTACACCTTC. The chain has TRBV7-9 and TRBJ1-2, with TRBD1 identical over 9 bases. Germline V gives CDR1 SEHNR, CDR2 FQNEAQ (reference sequence). Trimming took 4 bases from V and 6 from J; bases not matched to a gene: 6. The CDR3 spans 14 residues. Full variable domain (remainder filled in from reference TRBV7-9 and TRBJ1-2): DTGVSQNPRHKITKRGQNVTFRCDPISEHNRLYWYRQTLGQGPEFLTYFQNEAQLEKSRLLSDRFSAERPKGSFSTLEIQRTEQGDSAMYLCASSSLGQGDGYTFGSGTRLTVV.

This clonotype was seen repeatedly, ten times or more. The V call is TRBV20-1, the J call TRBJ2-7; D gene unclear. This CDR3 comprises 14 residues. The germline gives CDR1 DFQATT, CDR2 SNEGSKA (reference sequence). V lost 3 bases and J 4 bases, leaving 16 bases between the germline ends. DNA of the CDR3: TGCAGTGCTAGTCTAGGGTCAGGCCCTTACGAGCAGTACTTC. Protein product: CSASLGSGPYEQYF.

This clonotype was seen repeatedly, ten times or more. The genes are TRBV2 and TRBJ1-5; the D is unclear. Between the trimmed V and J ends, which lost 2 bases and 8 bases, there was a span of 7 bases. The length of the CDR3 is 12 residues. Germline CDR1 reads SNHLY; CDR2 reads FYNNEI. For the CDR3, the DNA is TGTGCCAGCAGTGAATGGGCCGAGCCCCAGCATTTT. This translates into CASSEWAEPQHF. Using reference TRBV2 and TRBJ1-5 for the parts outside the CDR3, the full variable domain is EPEVTQTPSHQVTQMGQEVILRCVPISNHLYFYWYRQILGQKVEFLVSFYNNEISEKSEIFDDQFSVERPDGSNFTLKIRSTKLEDSAMYFCASSEWAEPQHFGDGTRLSIL.

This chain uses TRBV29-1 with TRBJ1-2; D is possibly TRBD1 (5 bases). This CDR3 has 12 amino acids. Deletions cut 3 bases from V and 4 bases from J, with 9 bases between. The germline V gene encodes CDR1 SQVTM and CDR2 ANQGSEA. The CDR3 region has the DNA TGCAGCGTTGAGACAGCAGGCTATGGCTACACCTTC. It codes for CSVETAGYGYTF. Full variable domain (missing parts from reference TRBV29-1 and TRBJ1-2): SAVISQKPSRDICQRGTSLTIQCQVDSQVTMMFWYRQQPGQSLTLIATANQGSEATYESGFVIDKFPISRPNLTFSTLTVSNMSPEDSSIYLCSVETAGYGYTFGSGTRLTVV.

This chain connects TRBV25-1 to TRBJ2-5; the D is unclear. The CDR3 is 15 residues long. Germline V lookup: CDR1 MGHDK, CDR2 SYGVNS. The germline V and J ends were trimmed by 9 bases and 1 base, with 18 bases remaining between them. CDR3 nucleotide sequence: TGTGCCAGTCGACGGATCGGCGGAGCCCAAGAGACCCAGTACTTC. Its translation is CASRRIGGAQETQYF.

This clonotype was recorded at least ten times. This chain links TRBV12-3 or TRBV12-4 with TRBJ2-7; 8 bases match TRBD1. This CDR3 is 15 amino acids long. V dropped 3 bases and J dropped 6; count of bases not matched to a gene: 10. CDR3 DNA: TGTGCCAGCAGTTTGTCGTCAGGGGGCCCGGGCGAGCAGTACTTC. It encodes CASSLSSGGPGEQYF.

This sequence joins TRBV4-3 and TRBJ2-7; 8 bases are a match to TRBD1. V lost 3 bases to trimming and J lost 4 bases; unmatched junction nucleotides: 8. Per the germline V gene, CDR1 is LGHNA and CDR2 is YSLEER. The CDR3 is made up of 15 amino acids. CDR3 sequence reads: CASSQTGTGLYEQYF. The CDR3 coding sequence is TGCGCCAGCAGCCAGACCGGGACAGGCTTGTACGAGCAGTACTTC.

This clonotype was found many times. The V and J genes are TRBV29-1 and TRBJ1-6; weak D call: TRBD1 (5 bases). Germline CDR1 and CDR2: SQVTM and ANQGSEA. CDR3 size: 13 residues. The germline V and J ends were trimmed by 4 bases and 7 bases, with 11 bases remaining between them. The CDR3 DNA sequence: TGCAGCGTTGGGTCAGGGAGCAATTCACCCCTCCACTTT. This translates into CSVGSGSNSPLHF.

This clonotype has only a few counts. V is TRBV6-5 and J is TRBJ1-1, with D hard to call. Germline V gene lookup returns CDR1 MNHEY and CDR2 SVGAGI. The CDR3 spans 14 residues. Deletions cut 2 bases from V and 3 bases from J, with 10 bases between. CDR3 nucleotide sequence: TGTGCCAGCAGTTACGGCAGATCGGACACTGAAGCTTTCTTT. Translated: CASSYGRSDTEAFF.

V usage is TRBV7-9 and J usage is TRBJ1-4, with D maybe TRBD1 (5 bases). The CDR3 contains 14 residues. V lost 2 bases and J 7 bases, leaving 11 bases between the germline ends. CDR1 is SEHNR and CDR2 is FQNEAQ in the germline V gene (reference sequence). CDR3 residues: CASSLRGEGEKLFF. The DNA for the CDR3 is TGTGCCAGCAGCTTACGGGGCGAGGGTGAAAAACTGTTTTTT.

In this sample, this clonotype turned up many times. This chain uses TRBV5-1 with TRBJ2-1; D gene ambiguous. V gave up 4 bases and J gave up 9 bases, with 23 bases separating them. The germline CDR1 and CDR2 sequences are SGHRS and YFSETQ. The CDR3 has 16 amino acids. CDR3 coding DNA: TGCGCCAGCAGCCTGGGGTTGGGCTCTCAATCGGGTGAGCAGTTCTTC. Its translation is CASSLGLGSQSGEQFF.

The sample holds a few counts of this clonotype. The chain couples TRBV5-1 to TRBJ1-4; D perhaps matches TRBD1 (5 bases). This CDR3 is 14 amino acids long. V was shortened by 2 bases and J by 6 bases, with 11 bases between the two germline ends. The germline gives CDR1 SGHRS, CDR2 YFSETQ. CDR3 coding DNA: TGCGCCAGCAGCTTCGGGACCCTGTATGAAAAACTGTTTTTT. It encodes CASSFGTLYEKLFF.

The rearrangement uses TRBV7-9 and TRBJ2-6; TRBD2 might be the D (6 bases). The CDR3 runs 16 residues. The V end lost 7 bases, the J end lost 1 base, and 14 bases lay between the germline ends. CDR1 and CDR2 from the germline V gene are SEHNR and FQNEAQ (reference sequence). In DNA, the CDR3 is TGTGCCAGCACCCCCCCAGGGAGGTCTGGGGCCAACGTCCTGACTTTC. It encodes CASTPPGRSGANVLTF. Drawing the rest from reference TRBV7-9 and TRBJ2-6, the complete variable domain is DTGVSQNPRHKITKRGQNVTFRCDPISEHNRLYWYRQTLGQGPEFLTYFQNEAQLEKSRLLSDRFSAERPKGSFSTLEIQRTEQGDSAMYLCASTPPGRSGANVLTFGAGSRLTVL.

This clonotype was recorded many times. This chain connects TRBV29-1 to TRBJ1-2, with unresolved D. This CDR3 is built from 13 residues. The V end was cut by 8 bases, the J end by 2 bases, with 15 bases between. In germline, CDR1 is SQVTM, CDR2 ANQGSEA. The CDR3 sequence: CSTYNQPNYGYTF. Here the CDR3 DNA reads TGCAGCACCTACAATCAACCAAACTATGGCTACACCTTC.

CDR3 sequence reads: CASSFGNLNTEAFF. CDR3 DNA: TGCGCCAGCAGCTTCGGGAATCTGAACACTGAAGCTTTCTTT. The chain carries TRBV5-1 and TRBJ1-1; no clear D gene. Germline V lookup: CDR1 SGHRS, CDR2 YFSETQ. The CDR3 contains 14 residues. Trimming shortened V by 2 bases and J by 0 bases, and 8 bases separated the two germline ends.

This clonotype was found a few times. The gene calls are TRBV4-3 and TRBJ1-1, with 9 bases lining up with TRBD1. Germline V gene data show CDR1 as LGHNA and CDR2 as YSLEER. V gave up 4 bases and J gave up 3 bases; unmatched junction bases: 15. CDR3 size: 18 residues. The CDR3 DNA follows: TGCGCCAGCAGCCGCCGTATATCCGGGACAGGGCCTCACACTGAAGCTTTCTTT. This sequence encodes CASSRRISGTGPHTEAFF.

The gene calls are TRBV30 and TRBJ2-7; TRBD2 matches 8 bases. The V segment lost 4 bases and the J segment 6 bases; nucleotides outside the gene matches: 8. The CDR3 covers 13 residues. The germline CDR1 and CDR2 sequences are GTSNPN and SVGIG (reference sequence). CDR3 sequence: CAWTKTSVFEQYF. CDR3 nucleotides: TGTGCCTGGACTAAGACTAGCGTGTTCGAGCAGTACTTC.

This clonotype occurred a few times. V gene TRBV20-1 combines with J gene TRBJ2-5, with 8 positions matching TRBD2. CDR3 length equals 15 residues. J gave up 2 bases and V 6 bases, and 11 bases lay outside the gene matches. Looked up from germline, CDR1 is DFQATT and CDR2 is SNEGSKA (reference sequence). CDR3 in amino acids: CSARLTGTSQETQYF. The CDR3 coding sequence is TGCAGTGCGAGATTGACCGGGACTAGTCAAGAGACCCAGTACTTC.

CDR3 sequence (DNA): TGTGCCAGTAGTATACAGGGGGACTACGAGCAGTACTTC. Its protein product is CASSIQGDYEQYF. This chain uses TRBV19 with TRBJ2-7; 7 bases match TRBD1. Germline V lookup: CDR1 LNHDA, CDR2 SQIVND (reference sequence). The V segment lost 2 bases and the J segment 3 bases; nucleotides outside the gene matches: 1. The CDR3 spans 13 residues.

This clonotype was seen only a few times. DNA for the CDR3: TGCAGCGTGGTACAGGGAAGCAATCAGCCCCAGCATTTT. It specifies CSVVQGSNQPQHF. The chain uses TRBV29-1 and TRBJ1-5, with D maybe TRBD1 (6 bases). V gave up 6 bases and J gave up 1 base, with 10 bases separating them. Germline values: CDR1 SQVTM, CDR2 ANQGSEA. CDR3 size: 13 residues. Combining the CDR3 with reference TRBV29-1 and TRBJ1-5 gives the whole variable domain SAVISQKPSRDICQRGTSLTIQCQVDSQVTMMFWYRQQPGQSLTLIATANQGSEATYESGFVIDKFPISRPNLTFSTLTVSNMSPEDSSIYLCSVVQGSNQPQHFGDGTRLSIL.

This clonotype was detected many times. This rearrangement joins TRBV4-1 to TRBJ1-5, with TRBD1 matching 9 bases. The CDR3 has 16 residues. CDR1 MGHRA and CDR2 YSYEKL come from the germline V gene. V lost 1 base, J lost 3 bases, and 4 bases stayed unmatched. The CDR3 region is CASSQATGGYNQPQHF. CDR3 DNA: TGCGCCAGCAGCCAAGCTACAGGGGGCTACAATCAGCCCCAGCATTTT.

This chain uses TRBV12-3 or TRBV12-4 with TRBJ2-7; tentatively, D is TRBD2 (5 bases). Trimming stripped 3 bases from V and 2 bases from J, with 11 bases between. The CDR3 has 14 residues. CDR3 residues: CASSFNGVPYEQYF. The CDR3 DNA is TGTGCCAGCAGTTTCAACGGGGTCCCCTACGAGCAGTACTTC.